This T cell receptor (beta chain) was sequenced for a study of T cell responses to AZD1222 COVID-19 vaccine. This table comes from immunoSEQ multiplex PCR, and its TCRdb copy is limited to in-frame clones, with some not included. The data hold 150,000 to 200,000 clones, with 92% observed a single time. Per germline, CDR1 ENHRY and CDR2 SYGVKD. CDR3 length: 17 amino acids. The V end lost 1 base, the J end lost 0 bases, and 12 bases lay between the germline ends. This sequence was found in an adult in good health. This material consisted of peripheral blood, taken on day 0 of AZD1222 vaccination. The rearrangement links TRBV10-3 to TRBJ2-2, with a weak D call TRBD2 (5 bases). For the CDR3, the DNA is TGTGCCATCAGTGAGTTTTCTCCGGGGACGAACACCGGGGAGCTGTTTTTT. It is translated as CAISEFSPGTNTGELFF.